This record covers a single T cell receptor (beta chain). These data belong to a study of blood T cell repertoires in COVID-19. V lost 2 bases and J 11 bases, leaving 12 bases between the germline ends. This CDR3 comprises 12 residues. Germline values: CDR1 MNHNY, CDR2 SVGAGI (reference sequence). Assay used: immunoSEQ multiplex PCR; TCRdb lists only in-frame clones, some missing. This sample has 150,000 to 200,000 clones, with 86% found just once. This sequence was found in a man aged 50 to 60 with active or convalescent COVID-19. Sequenced input: peripheral blood. This chain joins TRBV6-6 and TRBJ1-1, with a weak D call TRBD1 (5 bases). Written as DNA, the CDR3 is TGTGCCAGCAGTTACGCGGGGGGGGTGGCTTTCTTT. This gives the protein CASSYAGGVAFF.